These 11 T cell receptor beta chains were sequenced from one sample in a study of graft-versus-host responses after intestinal transplantation. Using immunoSEQ multiplex PCR, the repertoire was profiled, and TCRdb retains in-frame clones only, with some absent. This sample has over 100,000 clones, with 85% to 95% found just once. Antigens for these TCRs are unknown. The specimen was unstimulated CD4+ T cells sorted from spleen or lymph node cells, collected before intestinal transplant. These receptors all stem from a human donor who received an intestinal transplant.

The chain joins TRBV30 to TRBJ2-3; D unclear. The germline V gene encodes CDR1 GTSNPN and CDR2 SVGIG (reference sequence). CDR3 length: 14 residues. V was trimmed by 0 bases and J by 1 base, leaving 8 bases between them. The CDR3 region is CAWSVLLGTDTQYF. The CDR3 DNA sequence: TGTGCCTGGAGTGTACTTCTAGGCACAGATACGCAGTATTTT.

This clone is a singleton in its sample. The chain has TRBV21-1 and TRBJ1-5. TRBV21-1 is marked as a pseudogene. The CDR3 has 16 residues. The CDR3 bases are TGTGCCAGCAGCCATTTGGACCGGCCCCGCAATCAGCCCCAGCATTTT. Protein sequence: CASSHLDRPRNQPQHF.

The chain carries TRBV6-4 and TRBJ2-3; TRBD2 is a possible D gene (5 bases). The CDR3 runs 15 residues. Germline V gives CDR1 MRHNA, CDR2 SNTAGT. V was pared by 4 bases and J by 1 base, with 12 bases between. The CDR3 loop is CASSVGSGRTDTQYF. The CDR3 DNA sequence: TGTGCCAGCAGTGTCGGCAGCGGCCGCACAGATACGCAGTATTTT.

The chain couples TRBV20-1 to TRBJ1-1; D not resolved. V lost 6 bases and J lost 6, with 2 bases in between. The CDR3 consists of 8 residues. Germline V lookup: CDR1 DFQATT, CDR2 SNEGSKA (reference sequence). In DNA form, the CDR3 reads TGCAGTGCCGCTGAAGCTTTCTTT. It is translated as CSAAEAFF.

The rearrangement uses TRBV15 and TRBJ2-7; 8 positions agree with TRBD2. Germline loops: CDR1 LNHNV, CDR2 YYDKDF (reference sequence). J gave up 4 bases and V 5 bases, and 7 bases lay outside the gene matches. The CDR3 sequence is 14 residues long. The CDR3 loop is CATSRSGSSYEQYF. In DNA form, the CDR3 reads TGTGCCACCAGCCGAAGCGGGAGTAGTTACGAGCAGTACTTC.

The gene calls are TRBV18 and TRBJ1-5; perhaps TRBD1 as D (5 bases). The CDR3 runs to 14 residues. Germline V gene data show CDR1 as KGHSH and CDR2 as LQKENI. Trimming shortened V by 3 bases and J by 3 bases, and 9 bases separated the two germline ends. CDR3: CASSPDSINQPQHF. Here the CDR3 DNA reads TGTGCCAGCTCACCCGACAGTATCAATCAGCCCCAGCATTTT.

The CDR3 nucleotides are TGTGCCAGCAGTGTGTCGACTAGCGGGAGTCTAGCCAAAAACATTCAGTACTTC. It codes for CASSVSTSGSLAKNIQYF. The V and J genes are TRBV2 and TRBJ2-4, with 12 bases aligning to TRBD2. The V gene's germline CDR1 is SNHLY and CDR2 FYNNEI. Germline trimming cut 4 bases from V and 0 bases from J; bases unmatched to any gene: 7. The CDR3 extends over 18 amino acids.

V gene TRBV7-3 combines with J gene TRBJ2-1; 8 nucleotides match TRBD1. J lost 7 bases, V lost 6 bases, and 14 bases had no gene match. The CDR3 consists of 16 residues. The germline V gene encodes CDR1 SGHTA and CDR2 FQGTGA. The CDR3 spells CASSRWMAGGSNEQFF. DNA of the CDR3: TGTGCCAGCAGTCGTTGGATGGCAGGGGGCTCGAATGAGCAGTTCTTC.

V gene TRBV5-1 combines with J gene TRBJ1-6; D might be TRBD1 (5 bases). The CDR3 length is 14 residues. The V gene lost 2 bases and the J gene lost 10 bases, with 13 bases spanning the gap. CDR1 is SGHRS and CDR2 is YFSETQ in the germline V gene. As DNA, the CDR3 is TGCGCCAGCAGCTTCCAGGGAGTAAAATCACCCCTCCACTTT. As protein: CASSFQGVKSPLHF.

This clone was seen a few times. The chain has TRBV4-1 and TRBJ1-3; D not certain. V was pared by 10 bases and J by 8 bases, with 12 bases between. Germline CDR1 reads MGHRA; CDR2 reads YSYEKL. The CDR3 loop spans 11 amino acids. CDR3 region: CATGGWDTIYF. In DNA, the CDR3 is TGCGCCACCGGTGGATGGGACACCATATATTTT.

V gene TRBV15 combines with J gene TRBJ1-1; D uncertain. The germline V gene encodes CDR1 LNHNV and CDR2 YYDKDF (reference sequence). This CDR3 is built from 15 residues. The V gene lost 1 base and the J gene lost 5 bases, with 14 bases spanning the gap. The CDR3 loop is CATSRGGGIWTEAFF. As DNA, the CDR3 is TGTGCCACCAGCAGAGGAGGAGGGATCTGGACTGAAGCTTTCTTT.